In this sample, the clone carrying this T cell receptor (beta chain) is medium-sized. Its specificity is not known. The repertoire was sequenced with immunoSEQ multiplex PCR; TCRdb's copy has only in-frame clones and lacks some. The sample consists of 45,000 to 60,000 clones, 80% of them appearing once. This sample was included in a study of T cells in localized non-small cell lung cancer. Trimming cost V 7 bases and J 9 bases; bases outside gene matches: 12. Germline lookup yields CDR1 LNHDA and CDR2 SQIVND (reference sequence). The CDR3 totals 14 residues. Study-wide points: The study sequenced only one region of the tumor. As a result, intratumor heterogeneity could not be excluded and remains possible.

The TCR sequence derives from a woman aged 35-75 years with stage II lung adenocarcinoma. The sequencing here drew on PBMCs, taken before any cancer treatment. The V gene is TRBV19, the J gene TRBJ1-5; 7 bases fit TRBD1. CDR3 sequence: CASNWGTVQGPQHF. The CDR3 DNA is TGTGCCAGTAATTGGGGGACAGTACAAGGGCCCCAGCATTTT.